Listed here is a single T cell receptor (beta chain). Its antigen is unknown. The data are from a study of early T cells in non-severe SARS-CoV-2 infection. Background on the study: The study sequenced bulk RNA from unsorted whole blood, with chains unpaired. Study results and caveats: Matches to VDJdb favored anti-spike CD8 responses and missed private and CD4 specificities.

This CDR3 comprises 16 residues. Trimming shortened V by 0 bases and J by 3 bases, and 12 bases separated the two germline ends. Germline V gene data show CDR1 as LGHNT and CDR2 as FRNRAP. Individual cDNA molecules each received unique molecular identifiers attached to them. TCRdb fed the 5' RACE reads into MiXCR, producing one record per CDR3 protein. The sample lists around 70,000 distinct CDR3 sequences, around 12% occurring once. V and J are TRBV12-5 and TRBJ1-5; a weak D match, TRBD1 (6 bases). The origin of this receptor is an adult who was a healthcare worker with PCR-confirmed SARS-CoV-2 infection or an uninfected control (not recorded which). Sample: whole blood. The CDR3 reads CASGLVSRGANQPQHF. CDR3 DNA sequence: TGTGCTAGTGGTTTGGTAAGCAGGGGAGCCAATCAGCCCCAGCATTTT.